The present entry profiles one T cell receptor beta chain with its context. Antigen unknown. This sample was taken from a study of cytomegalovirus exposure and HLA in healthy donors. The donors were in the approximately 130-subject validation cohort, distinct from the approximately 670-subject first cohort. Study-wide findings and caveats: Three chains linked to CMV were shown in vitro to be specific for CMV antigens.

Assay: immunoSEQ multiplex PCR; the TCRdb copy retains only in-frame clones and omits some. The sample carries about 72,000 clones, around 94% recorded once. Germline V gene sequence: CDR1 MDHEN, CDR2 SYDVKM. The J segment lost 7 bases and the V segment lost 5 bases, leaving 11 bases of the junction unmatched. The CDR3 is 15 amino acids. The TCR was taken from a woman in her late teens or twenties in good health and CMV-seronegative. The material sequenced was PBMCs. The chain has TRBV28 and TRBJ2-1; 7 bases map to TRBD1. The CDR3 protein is CASSRRGQLKNEQFF. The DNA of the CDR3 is TGTGCCAGCAGTCGAAGGGGACAGTTAAAAAATGAGCAGTTCTTC.